Presented here are 17 T cell receptor beta chains from one specimen sequenced in a study of cytomegalovirus exposure and HLA in healthy donors. This PCR relied on a set of 60 Vbeta primers and 13 Jbeta primers. Clones were read by immunoSEQ multiplex PCR, and TCRdb kept only the in-frame ones, dropping some. This sample has 150,000 to 200,000 clones, with 60% to 80% found just once. The sequencing input was PBMCs. The origin of the receptors is a young man in good health and CMV-seropositive.

The gene calls are TRBV6-5 and TRBJ2-5, with 8 bases matching TRBD2. The CDR3 totals 13 residues. Germline loops: CDR1 MNHEY, CDR2 SVGAGI. The V segment lost 4 bases and the J segment 5 bases; nucleotides outside the gene matches: 3. The CDR3 DNA is TGTGCCAGCAGTTCCGGGGGGGTTGAGACCCAGTACTTC. This sequence encodes CASSSGGVETQYF.

This clone has more than one count but fewer than ten. This chain uses TRBV10-2 with TRBJ2-7; 8 nucleotides match TRBD1. This CDR3 spans 13 amino acids. Losses at the gene ends were 7 bases for V and 7 bases for J; bases not matched to a gene: 9. CDR1 WSHSY and CDR2 SAAADI come from the germline V gene. The CDR3 region is CASISGQGAEQYF. In nucleotides, the CDR3 is TGCGCCAGCATTTCGGGGCAGGGGGCTGAGCAGTACTTC.

The chain couples TRBV5-1 to TRBJ1-5; D unclear. There are 15 residues in the CDR3. V lost 2 bases to trimming and J lost 1 base, with 10 bases between them. Germline CDR1 is SGHRS and CDR2 is YFSETQ. CDR3 sequence: CASSFKEVSNQPQHF. The CDR3 bases are TGCGCCAGCAGCTTTAAGGAGGTAAGCAATCAGCCCCAGCATTTT.

The chain recombines TRBV6-1 with TRBJ2-7; a possible D gene is TRBD1 (5 bases). V was cut by 6 bases and J by 5 bases, with 14 bases left in between. This CDR3 comprises 13 residues. Germline CDR1 is MNHNS and CDR2 is SASEGT. The CDR3 protein is CASRGVLSDEQYF. In nucleotides, the CDR3 is TGTGCCAGCAGAGGGGTTCTCTCGGACGAGCAGTACTTC.

The chain joins TRBV21-1 to TRBJ2-3; the table's D call of TRBD2 was not tested on the DNA. TRBV21-1 is described as a pseudogene. The CDR3 runs 15 residues. In DNA, the CDR3 is TGTGCCAGCAGCAAAGTACCCGGGGGGAGAGATACGCAGTATTTT. Its protein product is CASSKVPGGRDTQYF.

This clone came up once. The chain employs TRBV4-1 and TRBJ2-2; 7 bases map to TRBD2. Germline CDR1 is MGHRA and CDR2 is YSYEKL. There are 16 residues in the CDR3. The V and J ends lost 0 bases and 5 bases, in that order; junction bases with no gene match: 6. DNA of the CDR3: TGCGCCAGCAGCCAAGAAGCGAGCGGGGCAACCGGGGAGCTGTTTTTT. It specifies CASSQEASGATGELFF.

The genes are TRBV7-9 and TRBJ2-7, with D perhaps TRBD1 (7 bases). Between the trimmed V and J ends, which lost 4 bases and 1 base, there was a span of 14 bases. The germline V gene has CDR1 SEHNR and CDR2 FQNEAQ (reference sequence). This CDR3 contains 15 residues. The CDR3 region is CASSSQGGISYEQYF. Here the CDR3 DNA reads TGTGCCAGCAGCTCGCAGGGGGGCATTTCCTACGAGCAGTACTTC.

The chain links TRBV29-1 to TRBJ1-3; D unclear. This CDR3 comprises 13 residues. Trimming pared 6 bases from V and 3 bases from J, leaving 12 bases between. Germline V lookup: CDR1 SQVTM, CDR2 ANQGSEA. The CDR3 sequence: CSVESGGGNTIYF. The DNA for the CDR3 is TGCAGCGTCGAATCAGGAGGTGGAAACACCATATATTTT.

The V gene is TRBV5-1, the J gene TRBJ1-1; 7 bases fit TRBD1. V was pared by 3 bases and J by 0 bases, with 2 bases of the junction left unmatched. Germline CDR1 and CDR2: SGHRS and YFSETQ. CDR3 size: 14 residues. The CDR3 reads CASSYGTVNTEAFF. CDR3 coding DNA: TGCGCCAGCAGCTATGGGACAGTGAACACTGAAGCTTTCTTT.

The J gene is TRBJ1-2, the V gene TRBV5-1, with 7 bases aligning to TRBD1. CDR1 and CDR2 from the germline V gene are SGHRS and YFSETQ. This CDR3 has 15 amino acids. After removal of 1 base from V and 7 bases from J, the junction contained 10 bases not matched to a gene. The CDR3 here is CASSLWQGVSGGYTF. The CDR3 bases are TGCGCCAGCAGCTTGTGGCAGGGGGTGTCGGGTGGCTACACCTTC.

The chain uses TRBV27 and TRBJ1-4, with D possibly matching TRBD1 (5 bases). The CDR3 extends over 13 amino acids. Germline values: CDR1 MNHEY, CDR2 SMNVEV (reference sequence). The V end lost 6 bases, the J end lost 6 bases, and 11 bases lay between the germline ends. CDR3 loop: CASSSLGHEKLFF. The CDR3 DNA follows: TGTGCCAGCAGCTCTTTGGGGCATGAAAAACTGTTTTTT.

This clone has only one observation. The V and J genes are TRBV30 and TRBJ2-5; the D is unclear. Trimming took 0 bases from V and 5 from J, leaving 10 bases between them. Germline loops: CDR1 GTSNPN, CDR2 SVGIG (reference sequence). This CDR3 spans 13 amino acids. CDR3 nucleotide sequence: TGTGCCTGGAGTGTTTTTCTTTCTGAGACCCAGTACTTC. Amino acids: CAWSVFLSETQYF. Filled out from reference TRBV30 and TRBJ2-5, the complete variable domain reads SQTIHQWPATLVQPVGSPLSLECTVEGTSNPNLYWYRQAAGRGLQLLFYSVGIGQISSEVPQNLSASRPQDRQFILSSKKLLLSDSGFYLCAWSVFLSETQYFGPGTRLLVL.

CDR3 DNA sequence: TGTGCCAGCAGCTTAGAGATTGCGGACAGGGGGCCTCAGCAGTACTTC. Translation gives CASSLEIADRGPQQYF. This chain joins TRBV7-6 and TRBJ2-7; 11 nucleotides line up with TRBD1. Germline CDR1 reads SGHVS; CDR2 reads FNYEAQ. The CDR3 extends over 16 amino acids. Trimming cost V 1 base and J 8 bases; bases outside gene matches: 10.

The chain's CDR3 is CASSRTGDDTGELFF. The CDR3 DNA sequence: TGCGCCAGCAGCCGGACAGGGGACGACACCGGGGAGCTGTTTTTT. This chain links TRBV4-1 with TRBJ2-2, with 9 nucleotides matching TRBD1. The CDR3 is 15 amino acids. With V trimmed by 4 bases and J by 3 bases, 3 bases remained unmatched. CDR1 and CDR2 (germline): MGHRA, YSYEKL.

The chain uses TRBV7-6 and TRBJ2-1; D is possibly TRBD1 (8 bases). CDR3 length: 13 amino acids. The V end lost 9 bases, the J end lost 8 bases, and 17 bases lay between the germline ends. The germline gives CDR1 SGHVS, CDR2 FNYEAQ. CDR3 in amino acids: CARQGGLVDEQFF. In DNA, the CDR3 is TGTGCCAGACAGGGGGGGTTAGTCGATGAGCAGTTCTTC.

The chain combines TRBV27 with TRBJ2-5, with D tentatively TRBD2 (7 bases). Germline V lookup: CDR1 MNHEY, CDR2 SMNVEV (reference sequence). Trimming left V 3 bases short and J 5 bases short, with 10 bases between. CDR3 length: 13 amino acids. The CDR3 DNA reads TGTGCCAGCAGTTTGGGGGGGGCGGAGACCCAGTACTTC. Translated: CASSLGGAETQYF.

The J gene is TRBJ2-3, the V gene TRBV5-1; possibly TRBD1 for D (5 bases). Looked up from germline, CDR1 is SGHRS and CDR2 is YFSETQ. CDR3 length: 15 residues. V was clipped by 2 bases and J by 3 bases, with 13 bases between them. The DNA of the CDR3 is TGCGCCAGCAGCTTTTTACAGGCTAAGACAGATACGCAGTATTTT. It is translated as CASSFLQAKTDTQYF.